This TCR beta chain was documented in a study of blood T cell repertoires in COVID-19. Study context: Researchers got acute and convalescent COVID-19 samples from the United States, Italy and Spain. T cells, B-cell-depleted T cells, or PBMCs supplied cDNA or gDNA.

CDR1 is MNHNS, CDR2 SASEGT, per germline. CDR3 length: 17 residues. Trimming at V came to 4 bases and at J to 4 bases, leaving 12 bases not matched to a gene. Original methodology: Scientists estimated how many nucleated cells there were by amplifying reference gene primers. TCRdb keeps only in-frame clones here, not all; method: immunoSEQ multiplex PCR. The DNA was the basis for D and trimming; V, J and clone size are from that table. The sample shows about 300,000 clones, roughly 87% of them seen only once. The TCR was taken from a man aged 18 to 29 with active or convalescent COVID-19. The chain links TRBV6-1 to TRBJ1-2, with 10 bases matching TRBD1. The sample comprised peripheral blood. In DNA, the CDR3 is TGTGCCAGCAGTGCAGTCTGGGGGACAGGGGACCTCTATGGCTACACCTTC. This encodes CASSAVWGTGDLYGYTF.